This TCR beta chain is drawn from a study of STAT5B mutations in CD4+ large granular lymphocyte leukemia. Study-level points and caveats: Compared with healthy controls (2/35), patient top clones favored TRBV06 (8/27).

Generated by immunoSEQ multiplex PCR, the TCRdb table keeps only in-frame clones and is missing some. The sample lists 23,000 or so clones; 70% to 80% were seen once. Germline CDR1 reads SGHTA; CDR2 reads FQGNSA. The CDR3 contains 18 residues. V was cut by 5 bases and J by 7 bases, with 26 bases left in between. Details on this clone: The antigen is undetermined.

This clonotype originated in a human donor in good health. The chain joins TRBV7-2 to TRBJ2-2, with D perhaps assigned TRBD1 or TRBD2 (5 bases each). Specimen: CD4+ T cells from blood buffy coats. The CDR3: CASSQGTGALVVGGELFF. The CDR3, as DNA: TGTGCCAGCAGCCAAGGGACCGGGGCCCTGGTGGTGGGCGGGGAGCTGTTTTTT. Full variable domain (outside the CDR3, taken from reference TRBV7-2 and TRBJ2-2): GAGVSQSPSNKVTEKGKDVELRCDPISGHTALYWYRQSLGQGLEFLIYFQGNSAPDKSGLPSDRFSAERTGGSVSTLTIQRTQQEDSAVYLCASSQGTGALVVGGELFFGEGSRLTVL.